This T cell receptor (beta chain) appears in the sequencing data of a study of cytomegalovirus exposure and HLA in healthy donors. Study details: In an earlier analysis, around 100 million unique TCR beta sequences were found from 150 million to 200 million T cells. Clustering assigned 81% of the approximately 430 genotyped donors to the Caucasian-associated ancestry cluster.

Regarding the study as a whole: Cytomegalovirus association was assigned to about 150 TCR beta chains. Most TCR sequences showed up rarely, but some public TCRs showed up in many donors.

As for this clone: Its specificity is unknown.

PCR used 60 Vbeta primers and 13 Jbeta primers. The data were produced by immunoSEQ multiplex PCR, yet TCRdb's version contains in-frame clones alone and is incomplete. This sample has some 120,000 clones, with around 85% found just once. Sequencing was carried out using PBMCs. The receptor was isolated from a man between 18 and 35 years old in good health and CMV-seropositive.

The chain's CDR3 is CASSLGAGASNQPQHF. The CDR3 DNA is TGTGCCAGCAGCTTAGGGGCAGGGGCCAGCAATCAGCCCCAGCATTTT. The chain carries TRBV7-9 and TRBJ1-5, with D possibly being TRBD1 (6 bases). This CDR3 region has 16 residues. V lost 1 base to trimming and J lost 1 base, with 11 bases between them. CDR1 is SEHNR and CDR2 is FQNEAQ in the germline V gene (reference sequence).